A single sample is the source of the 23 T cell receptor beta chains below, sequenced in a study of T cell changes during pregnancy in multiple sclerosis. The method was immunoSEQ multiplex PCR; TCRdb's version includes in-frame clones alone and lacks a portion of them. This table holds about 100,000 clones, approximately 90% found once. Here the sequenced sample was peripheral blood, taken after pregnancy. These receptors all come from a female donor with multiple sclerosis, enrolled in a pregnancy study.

CDR3 region: CATSRDLRTGGAGYGYTF. The CDR3 DNA is TGTGCCACCAGCAGAGACCTGAGGACAGGGGGCGCGGGCTATGGCTACACCTTC. The chain carries TRBV15 and TRBJ1-2; 11 bases line up with TRBD1. Germline CDR1 LNHNV, CDR2 YYDKDF (reference sequence). The CDR3 covers 18 residues. Trimming removed 0 bases from V and 4 bases from J; junction bases left unmatched: 10.

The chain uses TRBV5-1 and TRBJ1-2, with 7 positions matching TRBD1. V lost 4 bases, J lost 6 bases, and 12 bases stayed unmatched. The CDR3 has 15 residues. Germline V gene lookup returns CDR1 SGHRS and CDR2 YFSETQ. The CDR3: CASSTQGIVTDGYTF. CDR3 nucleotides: TGCGCCAGCAGCACACAGGGGATCGTAACCGATGGCTACACCTTC. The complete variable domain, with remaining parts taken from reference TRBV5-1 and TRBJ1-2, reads KAGVTQTPRYLIKTRGQQVTLSCSPISGHRSVSWYQQTPGQGLQFLFEYFSETQRNKGNFPGRFSGRQFSNSRSEMNVSTLELGDSALYLCASSTQGIVTDGYTFGSGTRLTVV.

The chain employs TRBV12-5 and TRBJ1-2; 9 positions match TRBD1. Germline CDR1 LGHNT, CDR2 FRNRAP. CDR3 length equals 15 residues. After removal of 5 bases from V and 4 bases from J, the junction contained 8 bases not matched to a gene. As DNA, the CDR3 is TGTGCTAGTGGTGTAGGGACAGGGAGTCTCTATGGCTACACCTTC. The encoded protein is CASGVGTGSLYGYTF. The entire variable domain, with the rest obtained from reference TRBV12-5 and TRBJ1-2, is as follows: DARVTQTPRHKVTEMGQEVTMRCQPILGHNTVFWYRQTMMQGLELLAYFRNRAPLDDSGMPKDRFSAEMPDATLATLKIQPSEPRDSAVYFCASGVGTGSLYGYTFGSGTRLTVV.

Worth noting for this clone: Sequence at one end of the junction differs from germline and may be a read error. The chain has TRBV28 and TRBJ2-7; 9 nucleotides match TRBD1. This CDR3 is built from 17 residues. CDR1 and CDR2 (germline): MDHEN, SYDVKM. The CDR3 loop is CASSLWGRTGVTYEQYF. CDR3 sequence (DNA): TGTGCCAGCAGTCTATGGGGACGGACAGGGGTTACCTACGAGCAGTACTTC.

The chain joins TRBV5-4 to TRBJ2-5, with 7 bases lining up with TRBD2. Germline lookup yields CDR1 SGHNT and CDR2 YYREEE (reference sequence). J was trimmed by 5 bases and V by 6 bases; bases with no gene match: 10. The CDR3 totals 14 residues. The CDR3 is CASTIRGVRETQYF. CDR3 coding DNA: TGTGCCAGCACCATTCGGGGGGTTAGGGAGACCCAGTACTTC.

CDR3 region: CASSLRVKPGQGQRIRPQHF. The CDR3 DNA sequence: TGCGCCAGCAGCCTGAGAGTTAAACCGGGACAGGGGCAAAGGATTAGGCCCCAGCATTTT. The V and J genes are TRBV5-1 and TRBJ1-5, with 10 bases lining up with TRBD1. This CDR3 contains 20 residues. The germline V gene encodes CDR1 SGHRS and CDR2 YFSETQ. With V trimmed by 4 bases and J by 9 bases, 25 bases remained unmatched.

CDR3 region: CASSPLAGGSYEQYF. In DNA, the CDR3 is TGTGCCAGCAGCCCATTAGCGGGAGGGTCCTACGAGCAGTACTTC. This chain joins TRBV11-2 and TRBJ2-7, with 11 bases that match TRBD2. J was trimmed by 1 base and V by 5 bases; bases with no gene match: 4. The CDR3 runs 15 residues. Germline V gene data show CDR1 as SGHAT and CDR2 as FQNNGV.

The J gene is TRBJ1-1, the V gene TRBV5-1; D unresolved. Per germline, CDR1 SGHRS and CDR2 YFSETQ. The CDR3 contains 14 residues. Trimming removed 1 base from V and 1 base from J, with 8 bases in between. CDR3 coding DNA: TGCGCCAGCAGCTTGTACCGGGGGAACACTGAAGCTTTCTTT. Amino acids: CASSLYRGNTEAFF.

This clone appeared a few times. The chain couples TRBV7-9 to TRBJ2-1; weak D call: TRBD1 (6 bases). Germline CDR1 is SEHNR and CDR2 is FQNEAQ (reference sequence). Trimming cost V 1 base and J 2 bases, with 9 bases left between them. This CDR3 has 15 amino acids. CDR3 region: CASSLGRGAYNEQFF. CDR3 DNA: TGTGCCAGCAGCTTAGGCAGGGGCGCCTACAATGAGCAGTTCTTC.

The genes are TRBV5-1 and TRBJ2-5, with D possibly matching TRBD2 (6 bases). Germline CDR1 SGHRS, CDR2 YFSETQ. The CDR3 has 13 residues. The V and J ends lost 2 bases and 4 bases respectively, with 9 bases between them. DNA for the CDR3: TGCGCCAGCAGCTTCTTCGGGGGAGAGACCCAGTACTTC. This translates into CASSFFGGETQYF.

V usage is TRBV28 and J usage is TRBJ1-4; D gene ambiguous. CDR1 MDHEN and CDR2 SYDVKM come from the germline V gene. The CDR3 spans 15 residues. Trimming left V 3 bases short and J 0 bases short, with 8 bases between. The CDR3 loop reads CASSFGAATNEKLFF. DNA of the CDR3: TGTGCCAGCAGTTTTGGAGCTGCAACTAATGAAAAACTGTTTTTT.

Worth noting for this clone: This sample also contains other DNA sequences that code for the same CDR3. CDR3 DNA: TGTGCCAGCAGCTTGAGTGGAGGGTTGAATTCACCCCTCCACTTT. It encodes CASSLSGGLNSPLHF. The rearrangement joins TRBV5-4 to TRBJ1-6, with no clear D. Germline CDR1 reads SGHNT; CDR2 reads YYREEE (reference sequence). The CDR3 totals 15 residues. Trimming left V 1 base short and J 7 bases short, with 12 bases between. Supplemented by reference TRBV5-4 and TRBJ1-6, the full variable domain reads ETGVTQSPTHLIKTRGQQVTLRCSSQSGHNTVSWYQQALGQGPQFIFQYYREEENGRGNFPPRFSGLQFPNYSSELNVNALELDDSALYLCASSLSGGLNSPLHFGNGTRLTVT.

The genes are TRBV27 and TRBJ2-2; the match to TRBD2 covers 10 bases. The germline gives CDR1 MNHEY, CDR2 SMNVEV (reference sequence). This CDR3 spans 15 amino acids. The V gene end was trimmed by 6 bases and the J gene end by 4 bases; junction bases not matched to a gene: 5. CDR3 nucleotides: TGTGCCAGCAGGTCCAGCGGGGGGGCCACCGGGGAGCTGTTTTTT. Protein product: CASRSSGGATGELFF.

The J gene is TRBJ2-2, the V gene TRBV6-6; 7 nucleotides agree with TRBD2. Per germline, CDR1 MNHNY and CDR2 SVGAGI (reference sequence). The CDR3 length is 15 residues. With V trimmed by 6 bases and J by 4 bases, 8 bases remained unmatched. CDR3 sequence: CASRPTSVPTGELFF. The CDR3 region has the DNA TGTGCCAGCAGACCCACTAGCGTGCCCACCGGGGAGCTGTTTTTT.

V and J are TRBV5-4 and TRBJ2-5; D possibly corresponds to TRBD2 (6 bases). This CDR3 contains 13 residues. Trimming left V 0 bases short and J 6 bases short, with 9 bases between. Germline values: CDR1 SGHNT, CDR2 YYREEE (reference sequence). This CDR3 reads CASSLAGGKTQYF. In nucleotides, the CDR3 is TGTGCCAGCAGCTTGGCCGGGGGAAAGACCCAGTACTTC. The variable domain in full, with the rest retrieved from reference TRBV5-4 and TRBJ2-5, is ETGVTQSPTHLIKTRGQQVTLRCSSQSGHNTVSWYQQALGQGPQFIFQYYREEENGRGNFPPRFSGLQFPNYSSELNVNALELDDSALYLCASSLAGGKTQYFGPGTRLLVL.

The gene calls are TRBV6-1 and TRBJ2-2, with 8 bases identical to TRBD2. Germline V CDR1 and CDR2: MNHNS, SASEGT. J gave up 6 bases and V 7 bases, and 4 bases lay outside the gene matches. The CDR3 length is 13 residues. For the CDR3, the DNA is TGTGCCAGCAAGGCTAGCGGGCCCGGGGAGCTGTTTTTT. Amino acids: CASKASGPGELFF.

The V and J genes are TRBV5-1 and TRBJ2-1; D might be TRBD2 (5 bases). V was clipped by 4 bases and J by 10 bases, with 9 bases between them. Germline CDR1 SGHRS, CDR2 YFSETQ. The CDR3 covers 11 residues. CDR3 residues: CASSVQREQFF. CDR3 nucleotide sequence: TGCGCCAGCAGCGTCCAGCGGGAGCAGTTCTTC.

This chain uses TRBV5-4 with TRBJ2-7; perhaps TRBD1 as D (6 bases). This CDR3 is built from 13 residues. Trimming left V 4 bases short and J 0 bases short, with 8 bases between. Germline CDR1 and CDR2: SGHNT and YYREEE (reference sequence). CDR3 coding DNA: TGTGCCAGCAGCCGGGACACCTCCTACGAGCAGTACTTC. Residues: CASSRDTSYEQYF. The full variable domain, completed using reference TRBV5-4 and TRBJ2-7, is ETGVTQSPTHLIKTRGQQVTLRCSSQSGHNTVSWYQQALGQGPQFIFQYYREEENGRGNFPPRFSGLQFPNYSSELNVNALELDDSALYLCASSRDTSYEQYFGPGTRLTVT.

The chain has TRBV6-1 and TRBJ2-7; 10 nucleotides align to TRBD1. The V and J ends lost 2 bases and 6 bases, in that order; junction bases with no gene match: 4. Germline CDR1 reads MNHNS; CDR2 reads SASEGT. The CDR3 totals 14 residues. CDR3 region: CASSERDRGGEQYF. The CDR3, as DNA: TGTGCCAGCAGTGAAAGGGACAGGGGAGGCGAGCAGTACTTC.

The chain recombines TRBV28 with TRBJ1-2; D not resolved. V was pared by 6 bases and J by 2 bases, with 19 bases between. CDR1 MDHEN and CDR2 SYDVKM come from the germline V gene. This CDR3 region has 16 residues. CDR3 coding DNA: TGTGCCAGCAGCCTACCCCTGACAAGACCCAACTATGGCTACACCTTC. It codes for CASSLPLTRPNYGYTF.

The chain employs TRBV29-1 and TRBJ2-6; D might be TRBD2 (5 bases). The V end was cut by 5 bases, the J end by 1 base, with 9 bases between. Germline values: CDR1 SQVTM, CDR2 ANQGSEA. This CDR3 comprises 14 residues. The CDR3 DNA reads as TGCAGCGTTCACGGGGTTTCTGGGGCCAACGTCCTGACTTTC. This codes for CSVHGVSGANVLTF.

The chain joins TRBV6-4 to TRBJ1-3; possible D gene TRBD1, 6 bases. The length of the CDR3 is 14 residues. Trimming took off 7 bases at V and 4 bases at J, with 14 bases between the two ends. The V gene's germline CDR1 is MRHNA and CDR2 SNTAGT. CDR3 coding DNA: TGTGCCAGCACGCACAGGGACGGGGGAAACACCATATATTTT. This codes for CASTHRDGGNTIYF.

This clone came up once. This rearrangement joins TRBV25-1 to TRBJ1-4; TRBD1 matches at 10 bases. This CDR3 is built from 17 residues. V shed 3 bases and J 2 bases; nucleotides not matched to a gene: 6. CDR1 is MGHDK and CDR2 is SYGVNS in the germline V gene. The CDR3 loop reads CASSDPGQGWTNEKLFF. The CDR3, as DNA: TGTGCCAGCAGTGATCCGGGACAGGGGTGGACTAATGAAAAACTGTTTTTT.